Following are 28 T cell receptor beta chains from one sample sequenced in a study of Tregs in tolerant kidney transplant recipients. Assay: immunoSEQ multiplex PCR; the TCRdb copy retains only in-frame clones and omits some. This sample has roughly 80,000 clones, with roughly 98% found just once. The sample here was CD4+ T cells from blood, taken before the transplant. These receptors were taken from a human donor who received a combined kidney and bone marrow transplant.

This CDR3 reads CASSFGGGSKNNEQFF. The CDR3, as DNA: TGTGCCAGCAGCTTCGGCGGAGGGTCTAAAAACAATGAGCAGTTCTTC. V is TRBV5-4 and J is TRBJ2-1, with D perhaps matching TRBD2 (6 bases). CDR1 SGHNT and CDR2 YYREEE come from the germline V gene (reference sequence). The ends were cut back, 2 bases at V and 5 bases at J, with 17 bases in the middle. The CDR3 runs 16 residues.

The chain has TRBV19 and TRBJ1-2; 8 bases map to TRBD1. Unmatched junction bases numbered 10, after V lost 3 bases and J lost 4 bases. CDR3 length: 16 amino acids. Per germline, CDR1 LNHDA and CDR2 SQIVND (reference sequence). The CDR3 coding sequence is TGTGCCAGTAGTATCCGGGCAGGGGGCGTGGGCTATGGCTACACCTTC. Its translation is CASSIRAGGVGYGYTF.

The V call is TRBV9, the J call TRBJ2-1; 8 bases map to TRBD2. The ends lost 0 bases at V and 7 bases at J; junction bases unmatched: 6. CDR3 length equals 15 residues. The V gene's germline CDR1 is SGDLS and CDR2 YYNGEE. For the CDR3, the DNA is TGTGCCAGCAGCGTAGCTACCGGACTAGCAAATGAGCAGTTCTTC. As protein: CASSVATGLANEQFF.

The count of this clone is one. The chain combines TRBV7-2 with TRBJ2-1, with D possibly TRBD1 on 6 matching bases. Trimming stripped 6 bases from V and 3 bases from J, with 12 bases between. There are 14 residues in the CDR3. Per germline, CDR1 SGHTA and CDR2 FQGNSA. DNA of the CDR3: TGTGCCAGCAGAGGGGGTCAGTTCTACAATGAGCAGTTCTTC. Translating gives CASRGGQFYNEQFF.

The chain couples TRBV2 to TRBJ2-2; no clear D. V shed 2 bases and J shed 0 bases, with 13 bases lying between them. The CDR3 runs to 17 residues. CDR1 and CDR2 (germline): SNHLY, FYNNEI. CDR3 bases: TGTGCCAGCAGTGAAACCCCTCAGGCCGCGAACACCGGGGAGCTGTTTTTT. Translating it yields CASSETPQAANTGELFF. Variable domain in full (rest from reference TRBV2 and TRBJ2-2): EPEVTQTPSHQVTQMGQEVILRCVPISNHLYFYWYRQILGQKVEFLVSFYNNEISEKSEIFDDQFSVERPDGSNFTLKIRSTKLEDSAMYFCASSETPQAANTGELFFGEGSRLTVL.

This rearrangement joins TRBV30 to TRBJ1-3; D might be TRBD1 (5 bases). V was cut by 0 bases and J by 2 bases, with 11 bases left in between. This CDR3 spans 15 amino acids. CDR1 is GTSNPN, CDR2 SVGIG, per germline (reference sequence). The DNA of the CDR3 is TGTGCCTGGAGTGTACGGGCGGGGGCTGGAAACACCATATATTTT. Amino acid sequence: CAWSVRAGAGNTIYF.

The V and J genes are TRBV7-3 and TRBJ2-1, with TRBD2 matching over 12 bases. Germline loops: CDR1 SGHTA, CDR2 FQGTGA. The CDR3 loop spans 15 amino acids. With V trimmed by 5 bases and J by 4 bases, 3 bases remained unmatched. Written as DNA, the CDR3 is TGTGCCAGCAGCACCGGACTAGCGGGGTACAATGAGCAGTTCTTC. It translates to CASSTGLAGYNEQFF.

The chain joins TRBV7-9 to TRBJ2-3; 7 positions agree with TRBD1. The CDR3 spans 17 residues. Germline trimming cut 5 bases from V and 0 bases from J; bases unmatched to any gene: 11. Germline CDR1 and CDR2: SEHNR and FQNEAQ (reference sequence). The CDR3: CASSPTRTGTSTDTQYF. The CDR3 DNA sequence: TGTGCCAGCAGCCCCACCCGGACAGGAACTAGCACAGATACGCAGTATTTT.

The chain combines TRBV7-9 with TRBJ1-6; the D gene is possibly TRBD1 (6 bases). The CDR3 has 16 residues. Per the germline V gene, CDR1 is SEHNR and CDR2 is FQNEAQ (reference sequence). V was clipped by 0 bases and J by 9 bases, with 15 bases between them. The CDR3 is CASSLAPTGLGSPLHF. The CDR3 DNA sequence: TGTGCCAGCAGCTTAGCGCCAACAGGGTTGGGTTCACCCCTCCACTTT.

This clone was seen a single time. The CDR3 bases are TGTGCCAGCAGTGCCCAGGGTCTCACCACCATCCCCCAGTATTTT. Translated, it gives CASSAQGLTTIPQYF. This chain uses TRBV2 with TRBJ2-3; maybe TRBD1 (5 bases). V was clipped by 4 bases and J by 12 bases, with 23 bases between them. Germline CDR1 and CDR2: SNHLY and FYNNEI. This CDR3 comprises 15 residues.

This clone showed up just once. J is TRBJ2-7 and V is TRBV28, with TRBD1 matching over 10 bases. V trimming: 6 bases; J trimming: 4 bases; junction bases outside the gene matches: 3. Germline lookup yields CDR1 MDHEN and CDR2 SYDVKM. The CDR3 runs to 13 residues. The CDR3: CASRTGGVYEQYF. CDR3 nucleotides: TGTGCCAGCAGGACAGGGGGCGTTTACGAGCAGTACTTC.

V gene TRBV2 combines with J gene TRBJ1-6; no reliable D call. CDR1 is SNHLY, CDR2 FYNNEI, per germline. The CDR3 contains 13 residues. V dropped 6 bases and J dropped 6 bases, with 9 bases sitting between them. CDR3 DNA sequence: TGTGCCAGCAGGGGGAGACTTAATTCACCCCTCCACTTT. Amino acid sequence: CASRGRLNSPLHF. The full variable domain, its missing parts supplied by reference TRBV2 and TRBJ1-6, is EPEVTQTPSHQVTQMGQEVILRCVPISNHLYFYWYRQILGQKVEFLVSFYNNEISEKSEIFDDQFSVERPDGSNFTLKIRSTKLEDSAMYFCASRGRLNSPLHFGNGTRLTVT.

This chain links TRBV7-7 with TRBJ2-1; weak D call: TRBD2 (6 bases). CDR3 length: 15 residues. Germline CDR1 reads SSHAT; CDR2 reads FNYEAQ (reference sequence). With 5 bases removed from V and 8 bases from J, the gap between germline ends came to 19 bases. The CDR3 DNA is TGTGCCAGCAGCCTTCGTCAGGGAGGTTACTATGAGCAGTTCTTC. Protein: CASSLRQGGYYEQFF. The full variable domain, its missing parts supplied by reference TRBV7-7 and TRBJ2-1, is GAGVSQSPRYKVTKRGQDVTLRCDPISSHATLYWYQQALGQGPEFLTYFNYEAQPDKSGLPSDRFSAERPEGSISTLTIQRTEQRDSAMYRCASSLRQGGYYEQFFGPGTRLTVL.

The rearrangement links TRBV5-1 to TRBJ2-3; 7 bases are shared with TRBD1. Germline V lookup: CDR1 SGHRS, CDR2 YFSETQ. The V segment lost 1 base and the J segment 1 base; nucleotides outside the gene matches: 3. CDR3 length: 15 amino acids. CDR3 DNA sequence: TGCGCCAGCAGCTTGACAGGGGCCCGCACAGATACGCAGTATTTT. Its translation: CASSLTGARTDTQYF.

The chain employs TRBV2 and TRBJ1-5; D is ambiguous. V was trimmed by 8 bases and J by 0 bases, leaving 11 bases between them. This CDR3 contains 14 residues. Germline V gene data show CDR1 as SNHLY and CDR2 as FYNNEI. Here the CDR3 DNA reads TGTGCCAGCCTGCCGGTTTCTAGCAATCAGCCCCAGCATTTT. It yields the protein CASLPVSSNQPQHF.

The rearrangement uses TRBV13 and TRBJ2-2, with 12 nucleotides matching TRBD1. The germline CDR1 and CDR2 sequences are PRHDT and FYEKMQ (reference sequence). The CDR3 is 18 amino acids. The ends lost 1 base at V and 5 bases at J; junction bases unmatched: 8. CDR3 amino acids: CASSLAFGTGGWTGELFF. CDR3 nucleotides: TGTGCCAGCAGCTTAGCCTTTGGGACAGGGGGCTGGACCGGGGAGCTGTTTTTT.

The chain links TRBV30 to TRBJ1-5; D gene ambiguous. Germline loops: CDR1 GTSNPN, CDR2 SVGIG (reference sequence). The CDR3 has 13 amino acids. V lost 0 bases to trimming and J lost 2 bases, with 5 bases between them. The CDR3 DNA sequence: TGTGCCTGGAGTGTAGCGGGCAATCAGCCCCAGCATTTT. Translated: CAWSVAGNQPQHF.

The V and J genes are TRBV6-6 and TRBJ1-1, with D possibly being TRBD1 (5 bases). V dropped 2 bases and J dropped 8 bases, with 12 bases sitting between them. The CDR3 extends over 13 amino acids. Germline CDR1 and CDR2: MNHNY and SVGAGI (reference sequence). The chain's CDR3 is CASSYASGREAFF. The CDR3 DNA reads TGTGCCAGCAGTTACGCGTCAGGGAGGGAAGCTTTCTTT.

In this sample, this clone turned up once. The chain joins TRBV7-2 to TRBJ1-1; tentative D call: TRBD1 (6 bases). Germline CDR1 reads SGHTA; CDR2 reads FQGNSA. This CDR3 comprises 14 residues. Trimming stripped 3 bases from V and 6 bases from J, with 14 bases between. The CDR3 region is CASSLGTGLAEAFF. CDR3 nucleotides: TGTGCCAGCAGCTTGGGAACAGGGTTGGCTGAAGCTTTCTTT.

This chain links TRBV7-6 with TRBJ2-3; 11 nucleotides align to TRBD2. Losses at the gene ends were 5 bases for V and 6 bases for J; bases not matched to a gene: 10. Germline CDR1 and CDR2: SGHVS and FNYEAQ. CDR3 length: 16 residues. CDR3: CASSTLAGGPTDTQYF. The CDR3 coding sequence is TGTGCCAGCAGCACCTTAGCGGGAGGGCCGACCGATACGCAGTATTTT. The full variable domain, completed using reference TRBV7-6 and TRBJ2-3, is GAGVSQSPRYKVTKRGQDVALRCDPISGHVSLYWYRQALGQGPEFLTYFNYEAQQDKSGLPNDRFSAERPEGSISTLTIQRTEQRDSAMYRCASSTLAGGPTDTQYFGPGTRLTVL.

The chain uses TRBV7-2 and TRBJ2-5; TRBD1 is a possible D gene (6 bases). Trimming removed 5 bases from V and 4 bases from J, with 17 bases in between. The germline gives CDR1 SGHTA, CDR2 FQGNSA. This CDR3 is built from 15 residues. DNA of the CDR3: TGTGCCAGCAGCGGAACGACAGGTCCGGTAGAGACCCAGTACTTC. This sequence encodes CASSGTTGPVETQYF.

The chain combines TRBV28 with TRBJ2-7; D ambiguous. CDR3 length: 12 residues. The germline CDR1 and CDR2 sequences are MDHEN and SYDVKM. The ends were cut back, 6 bases at V and 7 bases at J, with 13 bases in the middle. CDR3 bases: TGTGCCAGCAGCCCACGCCCTAGAGAGCAGTACTTC. Protein sequence: CASSPRPREQYF.

The chain carries TRBV11-2 and TRBJ2-7; D remains ambiguous. The CDR3 covers 13 residues. Between the trimmed V and J ends, which lost 1 base and 0 bases, there was a span of 4 bases. The germline V gene has CDR1 SGHAT and CDR2 FQNNGV. CDR3 region: CASSLGSSYEQYF. CDR3 nucleotides: TGTGCCAGCAGCTTAGGGAGCTCCTACGAGCAGTACTTC.

The chain links TRBV7-8 to TRBJ2-5; D uncertain. The CDR3 covers 16 residues. Trimming cost V 0 bases and J 2 bases, with 13 bases left between them. Germline CDR1 reads SGHVS; CDR2 reads FQNEAQ. The CDR3 here is CASSLARRGRQETQYF. The CDR3 DNA follows: TGTGCCAGCAGCTTAGCCCGACGAGGCCGACAAGAGACCCAGTACTTC. Full variable domain (rest looked up from reference TRBV7-8 and TRBJ2-5): GAGVSQSPRYKVAKRGQDVALRCDPISGHVSLFWYQQALGQGPEFLTYFQNEAQLDKSGLPSDRFFAERPEGSVSTLKIQRTQQEDSAVYLCASSLARRGRQETQYFGPGTRLLVL.

The V gene is TRBV30, the J gene TRBJ2-7, with 9 bases matching TRBD2. The trim removed 5 bases at V and 6 bases at J, leaving 8 bases unmatched. CDR3 length: 13 residues. Germline-derived CDR1 and CDR2 are GTSNPN and SVGIG (reference sequence). CDR3 coding DNA: TGTGCCTGGTCAGGGGTAGCGGGAGTCGAGCAGTACTTC. Protein: CAWSGVAGVEQYF.

The chain couples TRBV9 to TRBJ1-1; D unclear. Germline CDR1 is SGDLS and CDR2 is YYNGEE. This CDR3 comprises 14 residues. Trimming removed 0 bases at V and 3 bases at J, with 9 bases between. DNA for the CDR3: TGTGCCAGCAGCGTAGCGGGGTTAGACACTGAAGCTTTCTTT. Translation: CASSVAGLDTEAFF.

The chain is built from TRBV7-3 and TRBJ1-2, with TRBD1 as a possible D gene (6 bases). The ends were cut back, 1 base at V and 2 bases at J, with 17 bases in the middle. The CDR3 covers 17 residues. The germline V gene has CDR1 SGHTA and CDR2 FQGTGA. CDR3 region: CASSLSGGALRNYGYTF. CDR3 DNA: TGTGCCAGCAGCTTAAGTGGGGGGGCTCTTCGGAACTATGGCTACACCTTC.

The CDR3 here is CSAQIRMGYTF. Written as DNA, the CDR3 is TGCAGTGCCCAAATCAGGATGGGCTACACCTTC. The J gene is TRBJ1-2, the V gene TRBV20-1; D ambiguous. The CDR3 contains 11 residues. V was pared by 6 bases and J by 8 bases, with 13 bases between. The V gene's germline CDR1 is DFQATT and CDR2 SNEGSKA (reference sequence).